This TCR beta chain came from a study of tumor and adjacent non-tumor tissue in lung cancer. TCRbeta libraries were built with three rounds of nested PCR, modified from ARM-PCR. TCRdb redid the calling of the multiplex PCR reads with MiXCR, one entry per CDR3 protein. The data hold over 60,000 distinct CDR3 sequences, with around 73% observed a single time. Turning to this clonotype: Compared with germline, one end of the junction differs, possibly owing to a read error.

From germline, CDR1 is DFQATT and CDR2 SNEGSKA (reference sequence). This CDR3 comprises 15 residues. No cell sorting was done before RNA was extracted from the tissue. V and J are TRBV20-1 and TRBJ2-2; 7 nucleotides agree with TRBD1. Material: lung tumor tissue. The receptor comes from a man between 60 and 75 years old with non-small cell lung cancer. CDR3 bases: TGCAGTGCTCGAAGAGGGACAGCAAGCACCGGGGAGCCGTTATTT. Encoded protein: CSARRGTASTGEPLF.